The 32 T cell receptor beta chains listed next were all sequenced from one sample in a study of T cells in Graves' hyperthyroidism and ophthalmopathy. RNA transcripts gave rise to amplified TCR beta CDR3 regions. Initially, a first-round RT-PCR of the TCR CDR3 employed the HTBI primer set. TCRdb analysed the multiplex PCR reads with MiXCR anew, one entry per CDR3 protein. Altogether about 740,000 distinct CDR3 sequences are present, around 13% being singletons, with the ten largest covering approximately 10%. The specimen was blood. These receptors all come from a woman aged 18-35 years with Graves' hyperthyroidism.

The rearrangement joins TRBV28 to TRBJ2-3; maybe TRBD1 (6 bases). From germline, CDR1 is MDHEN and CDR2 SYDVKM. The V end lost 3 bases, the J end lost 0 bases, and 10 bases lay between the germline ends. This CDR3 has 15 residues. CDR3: CASSFRGHSTDTQYF. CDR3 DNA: TGTGCCAGCAGTTTTAGGGGACATAGCACAGATACGCAGTATTTT. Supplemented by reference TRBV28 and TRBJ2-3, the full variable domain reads DVKVTQSSRYLVKRTGEKVFLECVQDMDHENMFWYRQDPGLGLRLIYFSYDVKMKEKGDIPEGYSVSREKKERFSLILESASTNQTSMYLCASSFRGHSTDTQYFGPGTRLTVL.

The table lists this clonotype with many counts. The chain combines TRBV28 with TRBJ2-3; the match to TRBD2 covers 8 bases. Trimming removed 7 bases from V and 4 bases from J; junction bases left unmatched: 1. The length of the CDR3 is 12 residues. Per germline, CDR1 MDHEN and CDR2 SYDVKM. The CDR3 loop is CASTGGSDTQYF. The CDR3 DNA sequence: TGTGCCAGCACGGGGGGGTCAGATACGCAGTATTTT. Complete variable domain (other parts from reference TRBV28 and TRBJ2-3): DVKVTQSSRYLVKRTGEKVFLECVQDMDHENMFWYRQDPGLGLRLIYFSYDVKMKEKGDIPEGYSVSREKKERFSLILESASTNQTSMYLCASTGGSDTQYFGPGTRLTVL.

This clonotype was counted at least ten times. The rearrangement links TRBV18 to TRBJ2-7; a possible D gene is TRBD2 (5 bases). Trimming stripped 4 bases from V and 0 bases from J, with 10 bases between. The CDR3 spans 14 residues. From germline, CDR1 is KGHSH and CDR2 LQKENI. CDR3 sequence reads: CASSLAQSSYEQYF. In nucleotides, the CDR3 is TGTGCCAGCTCACTAGCGCAGAGCTCCTACGAGCAGTACTTC.

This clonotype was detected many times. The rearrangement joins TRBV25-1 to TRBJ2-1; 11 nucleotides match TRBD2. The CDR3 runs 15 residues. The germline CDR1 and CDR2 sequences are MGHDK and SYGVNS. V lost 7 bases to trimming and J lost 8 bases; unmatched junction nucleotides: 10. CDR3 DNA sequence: TGTGCCAGCACCCCTCGACTAGCGGGATCCCATGAGCAGTTCTTC. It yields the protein CASTPRLAGSHEQFF.

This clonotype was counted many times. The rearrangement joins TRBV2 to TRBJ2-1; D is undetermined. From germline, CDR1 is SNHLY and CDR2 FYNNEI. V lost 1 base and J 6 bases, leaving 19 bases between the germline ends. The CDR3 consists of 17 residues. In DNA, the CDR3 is TGTGCCAGCAGTGAAGTTACGGAAACCCATTGGGCCAATGAGCAGTTCTTC. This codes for CASSEVTETHWANEQFF. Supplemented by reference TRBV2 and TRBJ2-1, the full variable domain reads EPEVTQTPSHQVTQMGQEVILRCVPISNHLYFYWYRQILGQKVEFLVSFYNNEISEKSEIFDDQFSVERPDGSNFTLKIRSTKLEDSAMYFCASSEVTETHWANEQFFGPGTRLTVL.

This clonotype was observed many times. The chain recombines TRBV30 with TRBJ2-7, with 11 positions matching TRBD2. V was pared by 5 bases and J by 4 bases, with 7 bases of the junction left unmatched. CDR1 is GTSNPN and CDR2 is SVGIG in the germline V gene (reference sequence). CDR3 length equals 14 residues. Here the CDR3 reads CAWGRTSGRYEQYF. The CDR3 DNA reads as TGTGCCTGGGGGCGGACTAGCGGGCGTTACGAGCAGTACTTC.

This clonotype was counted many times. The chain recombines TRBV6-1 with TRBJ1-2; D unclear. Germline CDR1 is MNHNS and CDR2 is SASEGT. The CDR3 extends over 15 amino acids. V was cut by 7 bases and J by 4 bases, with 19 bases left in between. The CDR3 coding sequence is TGTGCCAGCACCCTATCTGGGCAAAGAGCCTATGGCTACACCTTC. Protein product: CASTLSGQRAYGYTF.

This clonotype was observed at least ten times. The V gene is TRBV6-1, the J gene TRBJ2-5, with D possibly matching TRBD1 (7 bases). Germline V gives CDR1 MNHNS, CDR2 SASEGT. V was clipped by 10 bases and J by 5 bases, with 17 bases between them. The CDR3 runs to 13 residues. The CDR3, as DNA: TGTGCCACCGGCCCAGGGGGGCGGGAGACCCAGTACTTC. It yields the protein CATGPGGRETQYF.

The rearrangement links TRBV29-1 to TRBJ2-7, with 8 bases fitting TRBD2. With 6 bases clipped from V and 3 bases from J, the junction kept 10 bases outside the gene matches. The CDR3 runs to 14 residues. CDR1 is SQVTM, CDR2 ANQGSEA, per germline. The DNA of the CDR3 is TGCAGCGTCGGACGGGGGGGGATTGGCTACGAGCAGTACTTC. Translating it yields CSVGRGGIGYEQYF.

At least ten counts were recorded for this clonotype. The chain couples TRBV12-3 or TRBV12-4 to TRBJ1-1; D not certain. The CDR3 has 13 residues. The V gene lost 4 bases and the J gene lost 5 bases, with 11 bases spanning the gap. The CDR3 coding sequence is TGTGCCAGCAGTTCCCCAGCCTTAACTGAAGCTTTCTTT. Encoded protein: CASSSPALTEAFF.

In DNA, the CDR3 is TGCAGCGTTGAAGATGAAGGGGTTGGCTACACCTTC. It specifies CSVEDEGVGYTF. This chain connects TRBV29-1 to TRBJ1-2, with a tentative D call TRBD1 (5 bases). The length of the CDR3 is 12 residues. Per the germline V gene, CDR1 is SQVTM and CDR2 is ANQGSEA. V dropped 0 bases and J dropped 7 bases, with 9 bases sitting between them.

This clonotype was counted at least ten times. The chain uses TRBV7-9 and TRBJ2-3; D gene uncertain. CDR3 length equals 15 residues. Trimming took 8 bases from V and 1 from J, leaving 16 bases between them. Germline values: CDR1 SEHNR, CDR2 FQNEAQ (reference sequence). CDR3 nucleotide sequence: TGTGCCAGCCGTGCATCGAGAAAGCGCACAGATACGCAGTATTTT. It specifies CASRASRKRTDTQYF.

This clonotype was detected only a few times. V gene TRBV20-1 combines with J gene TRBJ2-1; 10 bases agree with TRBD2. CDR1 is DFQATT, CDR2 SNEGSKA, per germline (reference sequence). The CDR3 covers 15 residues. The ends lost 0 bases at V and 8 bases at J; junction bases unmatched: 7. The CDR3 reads CSARDPKREGDEQFF. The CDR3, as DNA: TGCAGTGCTAGAGACCCCAAGCGGGAGGGTGATGAGCAGTTCTTC.

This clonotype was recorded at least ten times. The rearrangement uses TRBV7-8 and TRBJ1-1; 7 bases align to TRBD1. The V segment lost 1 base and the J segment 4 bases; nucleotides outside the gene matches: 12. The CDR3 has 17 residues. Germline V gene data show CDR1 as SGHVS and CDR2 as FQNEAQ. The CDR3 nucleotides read TGTGCCAGCAGCTTAGGGTGGGAGGGACAGCCTATCACTGAAGCTTTCTTT. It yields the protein CASSLGWEGQPITEAFF. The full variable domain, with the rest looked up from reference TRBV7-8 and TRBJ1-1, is GAGVSQSPRYKVAKRGQDVALRCDPISGHVSLFWYQQALGQGPEFLTYFQNEAQLDKSGLPSDRFFAERPEGSVSTLKIQRTQQEDSAVYLCASSLGWEGQPITEAFFGQGTRLTVV.

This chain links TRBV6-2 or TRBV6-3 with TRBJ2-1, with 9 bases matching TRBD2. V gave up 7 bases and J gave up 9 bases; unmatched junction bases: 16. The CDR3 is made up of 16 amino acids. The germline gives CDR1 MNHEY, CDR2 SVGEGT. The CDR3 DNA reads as TGTGCCAGCATAGGCGGGGGGGCCTGGGGCTACGGTGAGCAGTTCTTC. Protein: CASIGGGAWGYGEQFF.

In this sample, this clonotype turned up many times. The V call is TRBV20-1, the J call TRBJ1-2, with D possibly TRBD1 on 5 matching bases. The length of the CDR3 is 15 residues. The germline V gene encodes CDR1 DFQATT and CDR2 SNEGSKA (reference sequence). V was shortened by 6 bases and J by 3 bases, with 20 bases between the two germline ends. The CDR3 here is CSAPREWGDDYGYTF. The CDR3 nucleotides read TGCAGTGCCCCGAGGGAGTGGGGCGACGACTATGGCTACACCTTC.

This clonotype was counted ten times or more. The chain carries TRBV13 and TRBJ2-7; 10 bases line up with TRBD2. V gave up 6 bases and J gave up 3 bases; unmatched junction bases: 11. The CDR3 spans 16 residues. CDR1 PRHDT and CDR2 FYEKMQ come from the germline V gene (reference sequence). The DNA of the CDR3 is TGTGCCAGCAGAGCTCGCGGGACTAGCGCCCGCTACGAGCAGTACTTC. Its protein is CASRARGTSARYEQYF. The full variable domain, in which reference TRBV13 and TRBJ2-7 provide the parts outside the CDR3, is AAGVIQSPRHLIKEKRETATLKCYPIPRHDTVYWYQQGPGQDPQFLISFYEKMQSDKGSIPDRFSAQQFSDYHSELNMSSLELGDSALYFCASRARGTSARYEQYFGPGTRLTVT.

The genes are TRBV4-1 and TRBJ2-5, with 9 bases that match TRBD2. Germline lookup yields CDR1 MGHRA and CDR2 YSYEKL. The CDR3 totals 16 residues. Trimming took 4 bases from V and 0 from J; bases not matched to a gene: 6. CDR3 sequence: CASSRYLAGDQETQYF. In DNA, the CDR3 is TGCGCCAGCAGCCGCTATTTAGCGGGGGACCAAGAGACCCAGTACTTC.

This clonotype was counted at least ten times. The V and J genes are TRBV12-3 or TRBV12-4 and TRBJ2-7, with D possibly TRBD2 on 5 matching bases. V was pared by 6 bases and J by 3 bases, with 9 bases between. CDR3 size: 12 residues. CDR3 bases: TGTGCCAGCAGCGGACTGAGCTACGAGCAGTACTTC. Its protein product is CASSGLSYEQYF.

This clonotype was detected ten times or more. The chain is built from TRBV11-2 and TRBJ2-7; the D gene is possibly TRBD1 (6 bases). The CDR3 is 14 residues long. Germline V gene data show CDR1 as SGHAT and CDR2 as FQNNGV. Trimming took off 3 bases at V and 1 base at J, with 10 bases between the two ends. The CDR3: CASSFETGSYEQYF. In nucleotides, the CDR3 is TGTGCCAGCAGCTTTGAAACAGGGTCCTACGAGCAGTACTTC.

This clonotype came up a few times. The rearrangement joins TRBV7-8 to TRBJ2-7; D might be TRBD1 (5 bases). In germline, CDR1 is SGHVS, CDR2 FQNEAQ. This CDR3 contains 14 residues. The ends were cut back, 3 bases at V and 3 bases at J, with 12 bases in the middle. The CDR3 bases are TGTGCCAGCAGCTTTTCCGGCAGGGACTACGAGCAGTACTTC. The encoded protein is CASSFSGRDYEQYF.

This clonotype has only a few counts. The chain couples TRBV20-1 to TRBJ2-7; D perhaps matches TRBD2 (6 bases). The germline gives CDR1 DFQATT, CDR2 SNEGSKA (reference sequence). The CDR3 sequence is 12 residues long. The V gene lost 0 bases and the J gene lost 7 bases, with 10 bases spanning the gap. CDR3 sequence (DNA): TGCAGTGCTAGAGATATCGGGACTGAGCAGTACTTC. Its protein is CSARDIGTEQYF.

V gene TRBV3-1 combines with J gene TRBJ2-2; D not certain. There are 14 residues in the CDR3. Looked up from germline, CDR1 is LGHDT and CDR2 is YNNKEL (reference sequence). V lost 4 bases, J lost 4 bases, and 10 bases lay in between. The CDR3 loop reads CASSPFLGTGELFF. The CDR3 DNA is TGTGCCAGCAGCCCATTCCTCGGCACCGGGGAGCTGTTTTTT. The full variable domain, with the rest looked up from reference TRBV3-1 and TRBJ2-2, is DTAVSQTPKYLVTQMGNDKSIKCEQNLGHDTMYWYKQDSKKFLKIMFSYNNKELIINETVPNRFSPKSPDKAHLNLHINSLELGDSAVYFCASSPFLGTGELFFGEGSRLTVL.

CDR3 DNA: TGTGCCAGCAGCTCCCGTTTGGACAGATACGAGCAGTACTTC. Protein sequence: CASSSRLDRYEQYF. The chain joins TRBV11-3 to TRBJ2-7, with a possible D match to TRBD1 (6 bases). Trimming removed 4 bases at V and 4 bases at J, with 14 bases between. Germline-derived CDR1 and CDR2 are SGHNT and YENEEA. The CDR3 loop spans 14 amino acids.

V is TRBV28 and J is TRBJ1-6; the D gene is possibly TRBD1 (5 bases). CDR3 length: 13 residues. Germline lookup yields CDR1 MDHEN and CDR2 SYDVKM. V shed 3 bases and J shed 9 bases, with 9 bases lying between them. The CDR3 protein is CASSLGVTSPLHF. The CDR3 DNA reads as TGTGCCAGCAGTTTGGGGGTTACTTCACCCCTCCACTTT.

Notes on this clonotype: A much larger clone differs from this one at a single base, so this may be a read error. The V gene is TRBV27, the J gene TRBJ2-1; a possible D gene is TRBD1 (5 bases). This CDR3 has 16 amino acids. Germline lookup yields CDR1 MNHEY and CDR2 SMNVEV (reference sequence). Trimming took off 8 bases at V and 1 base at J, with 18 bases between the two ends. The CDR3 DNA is TGTGCCAGCGGAACCCACTTAAGGGGTTCCTACAATGAGCAGTTCTTC. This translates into CASGTHLRGSYNEQFF.

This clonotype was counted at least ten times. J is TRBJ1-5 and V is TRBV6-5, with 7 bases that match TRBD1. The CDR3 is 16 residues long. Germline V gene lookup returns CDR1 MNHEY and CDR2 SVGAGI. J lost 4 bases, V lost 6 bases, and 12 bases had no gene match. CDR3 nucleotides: TGTGCCAGCAGAAACCGACAGGGTTTGATGAATCAGCCCCAGCATTTT. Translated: CASRNRQGLMNQPQHF.

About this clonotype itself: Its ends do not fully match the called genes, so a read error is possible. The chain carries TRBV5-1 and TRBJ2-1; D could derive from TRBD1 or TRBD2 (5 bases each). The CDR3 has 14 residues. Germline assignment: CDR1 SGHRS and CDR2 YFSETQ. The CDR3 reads CVSSQTRGSDEQFF. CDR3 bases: TGCGTCAGCAGCCAAACGAGGGGCTCGGATGAGCAGTTCTTC.

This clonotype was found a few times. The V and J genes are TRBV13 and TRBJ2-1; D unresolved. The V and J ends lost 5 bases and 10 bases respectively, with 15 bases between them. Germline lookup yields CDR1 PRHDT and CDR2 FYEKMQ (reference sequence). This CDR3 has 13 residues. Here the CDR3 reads CASSPPTLQEQFF. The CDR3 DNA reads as TGTGCCAGCAGCCCCCCCACACTCCAGGAGCAGTTCTTC.

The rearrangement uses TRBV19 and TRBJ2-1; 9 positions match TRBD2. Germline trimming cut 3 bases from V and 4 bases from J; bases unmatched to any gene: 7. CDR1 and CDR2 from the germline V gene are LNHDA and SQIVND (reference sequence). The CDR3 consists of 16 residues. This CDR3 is CASSIVSGSAYNEQFF. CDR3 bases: TGTGCCAGTAGTATTGTTAGCGGGAGTGCTTACAATGAGCAGTTCTTC.

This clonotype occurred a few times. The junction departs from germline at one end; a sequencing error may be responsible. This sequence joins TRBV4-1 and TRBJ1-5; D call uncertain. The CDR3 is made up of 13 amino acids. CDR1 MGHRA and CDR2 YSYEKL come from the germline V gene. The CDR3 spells CASSPGFNRPQHF. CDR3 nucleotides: TGCGCCAGCAGTCCAGGCTTCAATCGGCCCCAGCATTTT.

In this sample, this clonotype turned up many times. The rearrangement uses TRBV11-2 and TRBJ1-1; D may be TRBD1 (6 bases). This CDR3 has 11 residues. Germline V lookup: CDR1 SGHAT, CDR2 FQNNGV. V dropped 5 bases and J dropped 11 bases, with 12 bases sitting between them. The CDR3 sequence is CASSKGTRAFF. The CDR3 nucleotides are TGTGCCAGCAGCAAGGGGACACGGGCTTTCTTT.